This TCR beta chain appears in the sequencing data of a study of blood T cells in healthy people across ages. Germline CDR1 is KGHSH and CDR2 is LQKENI. The CDR3 is 16 amino acids. Using a J-beta primer mix together with a sample-barcoded 5' primer, a second PCR was run for roughly 7 to 11 cycles. TCRdb recomputed calls from the 5' RACE reads with MiXCR, one row per CDR3 protein. The sample contains about 780,000 distinct CDR3 sequences, roughly 26% of which appear only once. The same data also contributed to another study, on T cells of mothers and their children.

The sequencing sample was made of blood. This chain links TRBV18 with TRBJ2-5; TRBD2 is a possible D gene (6 bases). The end of the DNA aligns better with TRBJ2-7, so the J call may be wrong. This sequence originates from a boy aged 5-17 years in good health. The CDR3 DNA is TGTGCCAGCTCACCACCGAGTGGGGGGAGGACCAGCGAGCAGTACTTC. Its translation: CASSPPSGGRTSEQYF.